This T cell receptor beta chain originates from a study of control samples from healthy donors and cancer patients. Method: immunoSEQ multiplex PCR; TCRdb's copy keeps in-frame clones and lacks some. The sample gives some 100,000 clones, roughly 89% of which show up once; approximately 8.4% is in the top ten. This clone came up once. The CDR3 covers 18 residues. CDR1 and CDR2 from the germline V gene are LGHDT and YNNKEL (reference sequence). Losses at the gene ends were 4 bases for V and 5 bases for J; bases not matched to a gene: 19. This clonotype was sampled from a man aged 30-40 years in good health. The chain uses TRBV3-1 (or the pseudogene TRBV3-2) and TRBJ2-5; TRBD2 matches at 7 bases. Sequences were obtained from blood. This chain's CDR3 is CASSPKGPLLRGGETQYF. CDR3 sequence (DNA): TGTGCCAGCAGCCCAAAGGGTCCCTTACTCCGGGGAGGGGAGACCCAGTACTTC.